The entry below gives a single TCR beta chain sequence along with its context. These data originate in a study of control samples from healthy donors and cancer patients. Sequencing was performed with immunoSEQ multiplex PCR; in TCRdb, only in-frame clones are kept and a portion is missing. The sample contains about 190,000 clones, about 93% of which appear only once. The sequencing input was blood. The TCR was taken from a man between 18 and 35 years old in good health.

The CDR3 nucleotides are TGTGCCAGCAGTTACCTTATTGAAACAGGGGGGGGAACCTACGAGCAGTACTTC. Translated, it gives CASSYLIETGGGTYEQYF. The V call is TRBV28, the J call TRBJ2-7; TRBD1 is a possible D gene (8 bases). V dropped 4 bases and J dropped 2 bases, with 24 bases sitting between them. CDR1 and CDR2 from the germline V gene are MDHEN and SYDVKM. The CDR3 runs 18 residues.